This T cell receptor beta chain was captured in a study of T-cell reconstitution after alpha-beta-depleted transplantation in children (dated by TCRdb to 2015 to 2016). With regard to the full study: The study quantitatively tracked T-cell immune reconstitution after TCRalphabeta/CD19-depleted allogeneic hematopoietic cell transplantation in children using TCR repertoire profiling.

About this clonotype: It has no known antigen specificity. No base quality values were provided; no much bigger clone lies one nucleotide off.

The protocol used for the library was PCR. The sequencer was an Illumina HiSeq 2500. TCR libraries were prepared with molecular barcoding, using unique molecular identifiers to normalize TCRbeta repertoire quantification. TCRdb redid the processing of the public reads, applying fastp at Q25 and MiXCR, and retained in-frame beta chains. When rows share a CDR3 protein, they turn into one entry using the most common DNA and genes. The sample table records roughly 500,000 distinct CDR3 sequences; approximately 16% of these occur just once. The top ten clonotypes cover 3.3% of the sample. The sample here was PBMCs from the stem cell graft donor, taken from the stem cell graft. The source is a human donor who donated a stem cell graft to a child with acute lymphoblastic leukemia.

The nucleotide sequence is TGTGCCAGCAGTACCGGGGGGGTCAATCAGCCCCAGCATTTT. It specifies CASSTGGVNQPQHF. Here the chain combines TRBV27 and TRBJ1-5; TRBD1 might be the D gene, on 5 matching bases. The CDR3 runs 14 residues from the cysteine to the phenylalanine. The entry retains the CDR3 DNA only, 42 bases that are in frame from base 1. V loses 5 bases of germline sequence and J loses 3 bases, and the interval between the two ends is 11 bases. CDR1 and CDR2, per the germline V gene (reference sequence), are MNHEY and SMNVEV.